This T cell receptor (beta chain) was sequenced during a study of blood T cells in healthy people across ages. The study's findings and limits: The unsorted PBMCs prevented any conclusive comparison of naive versus antigen-experienced cells.

A remark on this clonotype: Its target is not known.

The CDR3 loop spans 13 amino acids. V lost 2 bases and J lost 4, with 12 bases in between. Looked up from germline, CDR1 is DFQATT and CDR2 is SNEGSKA (reference sequence). Then a second PCR, running roughly 6 to 11 cycles, was carried out with a sample-barcoded 5' primer and a J-beta primer mix. One entry per CDR3 protein results from TCRdb running MiXCR on the 5' RACE reads. The top ten hold approximately 3.7% of the sample, which has some 800,000 distinct CDR3 sequences, about 25% seen once. The sample was also reused in another study, on T cells of mothers and their children.

Sequences were obtained from blood. The chain recombines TRBV20-1 with TRBJ2-7, with D perhaps matching TRBD2 (5 bases). This clonotype was obtained from a boy aged 5-17 years in good health. Written as DNA, the CDR3 is TGCAGTGCTAGACCAGGACTTAAATACGAGCAGTACTTC. This translates into CSARPGLKYEQYF.